A single sample gave rise to the 11 T cell receptor beta chains below, sequenced in a study of cytomegalovirus exposure and HLA in healthy donors. Researchers ran the PCR with 60 Vbeta and 13 Jbeta primers. Profiling relied on immunoSEQ multiplex PCR, and the TCRdb table lists in-frame clones only, not all of them. The table records over 90,000 clones, roughly 83% of them present only once. Sequenced: PBMCs. These receptors all stem from a man aged 40-49 years in good health and CMV-seronegative.

The chain uses TRBV29-1 and TRBJ1-4, with TRBD1 matching over 8 bases. CDR1 and CDR2 from the germline V gene are SQVTM and ANQGSEA. The CDR3 covers 17 residues. The J segment lost 2 bases and the V segment lost 3 bases, leaving 11 bases of the junction unmatched. In nucleotides, the CDR3 is TGCAGCGTTGACCCTGGACAGGGAGAGGGGACTAATGAAAAACTGTTTTTT. It translates to CSVDPGQGEGTNEKLFF. Variable domain in full (rest from reference TRBV29-1 and TRBJ1-4): SAVISQKPSRDICQRGTSLTIQCQVDSQVTMMFWYRQQPGQSLTLIATANQGSEATYESGFVIDKFPISRPNLTFSTLTVSNMSPEDSSIYLCSVDPGQGEGTNEKLFFGSGTQLSVL.

V usage is TRBV4-1 and J usage is TRBJ2-1, with 9 bases fitting TRBD2. The CDR3 runs 13 residues. Germline values: CDR1 MGHRA, CDR2 YSYEKL. V gave up 1 base and J gave up 10 bases; unmatched junction bases: 2. The CDR3 region is CASSQALAGEQFF. In DNA, the CDR3 is TGCGCCAGCAGCCAAGCACTAGCGGGCGAGCAGTTCTTC.

This clone showed up just a few times. This chain joins TRBV4-1 and TRBJ1-2, with 9 bases that match TRBD1. The CDR3 length is 14 residues. J was trimmed by 8 bases and V by 2 bases; bases with no gene match: 6. CDR1 is MGHRA and CDR2 is YSYEKL in the germline V gene. For the CDR3, the DNA is TGCGCCAGCAGCCAAACAGGGGGCGCGAGAGGCTACACCTTC. Protein product: CASSQTGGARGYTF.

This rearrangement joins TRBV7-2 to TRBJ1-3; tentative D call: TRBD1 (6 bases). Germline CDR1 SGHTA, CDR2 FQGNSA. V dropped 5 bases and J dropped 9 bases, with 26 bases sitting between them. This CDR3 is built from 17 residues. The DNA of the CDR3 is TGTGCCAGCAGCGGGTCGGCTCGGACAGCTAGATTAGGCACCATATATTTT. Translated: CASSGSARTARLGTIYF.

The chain joins TRBV30 to TRBJ2-7; 8 nucleotides line up with TRBD1. CDR1 and CDR2 (germline): GTSNPN, SVGIG (reference sequence). Losses at the gene ends were 6 bases for V and 3 bases for J; bases not matched to a gene: 7. CDR3 length: 13 residues. The CDR3 loop is CACNRGVNYEQYF. CDR3 nucleotides: TGTGCCTGTAACAGGGGGGTAAACTACGAGCAGTACTTC.

This clone was observed a few times. The J gene is TRBJ1-2, the V gene TRBV29-1; 12 bases are a match to TRBD1. V lost 7 bases and J lost 8; bases outside the gene matches: 8. The germline CDR1 and CDR2 sequences are SQVTM and ANQGSEA. This CDR3 contains 13 residues. In DNA form, the CDR3 reads TGCAGCGCGGGACAGGGGGCTGAGAGCGGCTACACCTTC. This codes for CSAGQGAESGYTF.

The gene calls are TRBV19 and TRBJ1-5, with 9 bases that match TRBD1. V lost 4 bases to trimming and J lost 4 bases; unmatched junction nucleotides: 2. CDR1 and CDR2 from the germline V gene are LNHDA and SQIVND (reference sequence). This CDR3 contains 14 residues. Here the CDR3 DNA reads TGTGCCAGTAGTAAGGGGACAGGGAATCAGCCCCAGCATTTT. Protein: CASSKGTGNQPQHF.

The sample holds a few counts of this clone. J is TRBJ2-7 and V is TRBV14; D gene ambiguous. The CDR3 has 13 amino acids. Germline V gives CDR1 SGHDN, CDR2 FVKESK. Trimming cost V 4 bases and J 0 bases, with 7 bases left between them. In DNA, the CDR3 is TGTGCCAGCAGCCGTCGCAGCTCCTACGAGCAGTACTTC. Translation gives CASSRRSSYEQYF.

This chain links TRBV5-1 with TRBJ2-2, with no clear D. The V gene's germline CDR1 is SGHRS and CDR2 YFSETQ. V was trimmed by 0 bases and J by 6 bases, leaving 12 bases between them. The CDR3 totals 15 residues. CDR3 nucleotides: TGCGCCAGCAGCTTGGCTTCCGGTTTCTCCGGGGAGCTGTTTTTT. The encoded protein is CASSLASGFSGELFF.

The gene calls are TRBV7-8 and TRBJ1-2, with 8 bases identical to TRBD1. V gave up 1 base and J gave up 4 bases; unmatched junction bases: 5. The CDR3 is 15 residues long. Germline CDR1 SGHVS, CDR2 FQNEAQ. The CDR3 is CASSLVAGGGYGYTF. The CDR3 DNA sequence: TGTGCCAGCAGCTTAGTTGCAGGGGGCGGCTATGGCTACACCTTC.

This sequence joins TRBV7-9 and TRBJ2-2; 9 nucleotides agree with TRBD1. After removal of 5 bases from V and 1 base from J, the junction contained 5 bases not matched to a gene. This CDR3 spans 16 amino acids. Germline CDR1 is SEHNR and CDR2 is FQNEAQ (reference sequence). The CDR3 coding sequence is TGTGCCAGCAGCCCGTGGGACAGGGTGAACACCGGGGAGCTGTTTTTT. Translated, it gives CASSPWDRVNTGELFF.